This T cell receptor (beta chain) was documented in a study of blood T cells in healthy people across ages. This clonotype was counted only a few times. The second PCR ran roughly 7 to 11 cycles with a sample-barcoded 5' primer and J-beta primers. TCRdb reprocessed the 5' RACE reads via MiXCR and lists one record per CDR3 protein. The sample has hundreds of thousands of distinct CDR3 sequences; 20% to 25% are singletons. Samples had at least 6.5 million PBMCs isolated from them. Each sample yielded at least 5.5 micrograms of PBMC total RNA. The receptor's source is a man aged 70 or older in good health. The sample was blood.

The CDR3 loop reads CASNGNSNQPQHF. The CDR3 region has the DNA TGTGCCAGCAACGGGAATAGCAATCAGCCCCAGCATTTT. This chain links TRBV2 with TRBJ1-5, with D hard to call. There are 13 residues in the CDR3. V was clipped by 7 bases and J by 0 bases, with 7 bases between them. CDR1 is SNHLY and CDR2 is FYNNEI in the germline V gene.